The 19 T cell receptor beta chains presented below share a single source sample, sequenced in a study of T cells in Graves' hyperthyroidism and ophthalmopathy (dated by TCRdb to about 2019). The receptor library was made with multiplex PCR. The reads were generated on an Illumina HiSeq 2000. The TCR beta CDR3 regions were amplified from RNA transcripts. The TCR CDR3 was subjected to a first round of RT-PCR using the HTBI primer set and the Qiagen OneStep RT-PCR kit. The raw public data were reprocessed by TCRdb itself: fastp quality trimming at Q25, MiXCR clonotype calling, in-frame beta chains only. Rows matching on CDR3 protein sequence are summarized as one entry with the most common DNA and genes. In all, the sample holds hundreds of thousands of distinct CDR3 sequences, and over 12% of those were seen once. Jointly, the top ten make up about 4.5% of the sample. Sequencing was done on a sample of blood. All receptors come from a woman between 40 and 55 years old with Graves' ophthalmopathy.

The chain uses TRBV5-8 and TRBJ1-2; TRBD1 agrees at 8 bases. The CDR3 runs to 14 residues. Germline lookup yields CDR1 SGHTS and CDR2 YDEGEE. Trimming took 3 bases from V and 4 from J; bases not matched to a gene: 5. The DNA of the CDR3 is TGTGCCAGCAGCTGGGACAGGTTCGGCTATGGCTACACCTTC. It specifies CASSWDRFGYGYTF.

This clonotype was observed a few times. The missing conserved phenylalanine or tryptophan at the end of this CDR3 makes a read error likely. J is TRBJ1-1 and V is TRBV19; D is uncertain. Trimming took off 9 bases at V and 3 bases at J, with 14 bases between the two ends. This CDR3 contains 13 residues. Germline CDR1 reads LNHDA; CDR2 reads SQIVND (reference sequence). In nucleotides, the CDR3 is TGTGCCAGCAACCGCGAGCGGGACACTGAAGCTTTCTAT. This encodes CASNRERDTEAFY.

This clonotype was detected a few times. The chain carries TRBV4-2 and TRBJ1-5, with D unresolved. Germline values: CDR1 LGHNA, CDR2 YNFKEQ. Trimming pared 0 bases from V and 4 bases from J, leaving 10 bases between. CDR3 length: 15 amino acids. The CDR3 DNA reads TGTGCCAGCAGCCAAGACCGAGTAGAGAATCAGCCCCAGCATTTT. This codes for CASSQDRVENQPQHF.

This clonotype was counted at least ten times. The chain combines TRBV19 with TRBJ1-5, with TRBD1 identical over 8 bases. Germline assignment: CDR1 LNHDA and CDR2 SQIVND (reference sequence). CDR3 length: 18 amino acids. The V and J ends lost 5 bases and 6 bases, in that order; junction bases with no gene match: 18. As DNA, the CDR3 is TGTGCCAGTAGTCCTGGACAGGGAGGAAGCGGGGGCACTCAGCCCCAGCATTTT. It specifies CASSPGQGGSGGTQPQHF. Together with reference TRBV19 and TRBJ1-5, the CDR3 gives the full variable domain: DGGITQSPKYLFRKEGQNVTLSCEQNLNHDAMYWYRQDPGQGLRLIYYSQIVNDFQKGDIAEGYSVSREKKESFPLTVTSAQKNPTAFYLCASSPGQGGSGGTQPQHFGDGTRLSIL.

This clonotype was recorded at least ten times. The chain combines TRBV7-9 with TRBJ1-1, with TRBD1 as a possible D gene (6 bases). Trimming left V 1 base short and J 1 base short, with 10 bases between. The CDR3 has 15 amino acids. From germline, CDR1 is SEHNR and CDR2 FQNEAQ (reference sequence). CDR3 in amino acids: CASSLGGGPNTEAFF. CDR3 sequence (DNA): TGTGCCAGCAGCTTAGGCGGGGGGCCGAACACTGAAGCTTTCTTT.

In its sample, this clonotype was seen many times. The chain couples TRBV12-3 or TRBV12-4 to TRBJ1-1; no definite D call. The CDR3 contains 13 residues. The germline V and J ends were trimmed by 7 bases and 2 bases, with 11 bases remaining between them. The CDR3 nucleotides are TGTGCCAGCATCCTGGACGGTAACACTGAAGCTTTCTTT. This gives the protein CASILDGNTEAFF.

This clonotype was counted ten times or more. V gene TRBV25-1 combines with J gene TRBJ2-5; D gene ambiguous. V lost 7 bases and J 1 base, leaving 10 bases between the germline ends. Germline V gene lookup returns CDR1 MGHDK and CDR2 SYGVNS. The CDR3 is made up of 13 amino acids. CDR3 sequence: CASTPGIQETQYF. CDR3 coding DNA: TGTGCCAGCACACCAGGAATCCAAGAGACCCAGTACTTC.

This clonotype was seen many times. The rearrangement links TRBV7-6 to TRBJ2-7; D unclear. Germline values: CDR1 SGHVS, CDR2 FNYEAQ. The CDR3 contains 14 residues. V lost 2 bases and J lost 5, with 13 bases in between. CDR3 in amino acids: CASSLPGMVDEQYF. For the CDR3, the DNA is TGTGCCAGCAGCTTACCGGGTATGGTGGACGAGCAGTACTTC.

This clonotype was seen only a few times. The V call is TRBV19, the J call TRBJ2-7; no firm D call. Germline V gene data show CDR1 as LNHDA and CDR2 as SQIVND (reference sequence). The CDR3 is 13 residues long. With 6 bases removed from V and 0 bases from J, the gap between germline ends came to 9 bases. CDR3 in DNA: TGTGCCAGTAGGCCCCTGAGCTCCTACGAGCAGTACTTC. It translates to CASRPLSSYEQYF.

This clonotype was counted only a few times. This chain links TRBV5-4 with TRBJ1-3; weak D call: TRBD1 (5 bases). Germline V gene sequence: CDR1 SGHNT, CDR2 YYREEE (reference sequence). V lost 0 bases and J lost 0, with 13 bases in between. The CDR3 is 17 amino acids. The CDR3 region has the DNA TGTGCCAGCAGCTTGGCCGTCACAGGACCCTCTGGAAACACCATATATTTT. Encoded protein: CASSLAVTGPSGNTIYF.

This clonotype came up many times. V is TRBV19 and J is TRBJ1-2; 9 bases map to TRBD1. CDR3 length: 14 residues. V was clipped by 3 bases and J by 4 bases; unmatched bases: 3. Germline loops: CDR1 LNHDA, CDR2 SQIVND (reference sequence). CDR3 loop: CASSIGTGRYGYTF. In DNA form, the CDR3 reads TGTGCCAGTAGTATTGGGACAGGGCGCTATGGCTACACCTTC.

This clonotype has at least ten counts. CDR3 sequence reads: CASSPPSTVIQYF. CDR3 DNA: TGTGCCAGCAGTCCTCCTTCGACAGTCATTCAGTACTTC. The J gene is TRBJ2-4, the V gene TRBV28; D might be TRBD1 (5 bases). The V and J ends lost 5 bases and 9 bases respectively, with 14 bases between them. This CDR3 has 13 amino acids. CDR1 is MDHEN, CDR2 SYDVKM, per germline.

This clonotype was recorded many times. This sequence joins TRBV19 and TRBJ1-3; D may be TRBD1 (5 bases). V lost 5 bases and J lost 2, with 10 bases in between. Germline loops: CDR1 LNHDA, CDR2 SQIVND (reference sequence). There are 14 residues in the CDR3. The CDR3 reads CASSPGVPGNTIYF. In nucleotides, the CDR3 is TGTGCCAGTAGTCCGGGGGTCCCTGGAAACACCATATATTTT.

J is TRBJ2-5 and V is TRBV7-3, with D tentatively TRBD1 or TRBD2 (6 bases each). V lost 5 bases to trimming and J lost 1 base, with 11 bases between them. Germline V gives CDR1 SGHTA, CDR2 FQGTGA. This CDR3 is 14 amino acids long. The CDR3 is CASSPRGPQETQYF. The CDR3 DNA follows: TGTGCCAGCAGCCCCCGGGGGCCCCAAGAGACCCAGTACTTC.

This clonotype was counted ten times or more. This chain joins TRBV6-1 and TRBJ2-7, with unresolved D. V was cut by 7 bases and J by 6 bases, with 7 bases left in between. The CDR3 covers 10 residues. Germline V gene lookup returns CDR1 MNHNS and CDR2 SASEGT. The CDR3 loop reads CASKFSEQYF. Here the CDR3 DNA reads TGTGCCAGCAAATTTAGCGAGCAGTACTTC.

This clonotype was found many times. V gene TRBV28 combines with J gene TRBJ2-7, with 15 bases matching TRBD2. The V segment lost 7 bases and the J segment 0 bases; nucleotides outside the gene matches: 10. Germline V gene sequence: CDR1 MDHEN, CDR2 SYDVKM. The length of the CDR3 is 18 residues. The CDR3 here is CASKTSGLAGGSSYEQYF. The CDR3 nucleotides read TGTGCCAGCAAGACTTCGGGACTAGCGGGAGGCTCCTCCTACGAGCAGTACTTC.

This clonotype was detected ten times or more. The chain employs TRBV15 and TRBJ1-2, with 8 bases lining up with TRBD1. The germline CDR1 and CDR2 sequences are LNHNV and YYDKDF (reference sequence). The CDR3 length is 14 residues. The J segment lost 4 bases and the V segment lost 1 base, leaving 2 bases of the junction unmatched. Here the CDR3 DNA reads TGTGCCACCAGCAGAGGGGACAGGCTCTATGGCTACACCTTC. It translates to CATSRGDRLYGYTF.

This clonotype was observed at least ten times. The V and J genes are TRBV27 and TRBJ1-5, with 9 bases fitting TRBD1. CDR1 is MNHEY and CDR2 is SMNVEV in the germline V gene (reference sequence). The trim removed 3 bases at V and 7 bases at J, leaving 7 bases unmatched. The CDR3 loop spans 15 amino acids. The CDR3 loop is CASSFGTGYGQPQHF. DNA for the CDR3: TGTGCCAGCAGTTTTGGGACAGGGTACGGCCAGCCCCAGCATTTT.

This clonotype was counted ten times or more. V is TRBV10-3 and J is TRBJ1-2, with D uncertain. The germline V gene encodes CDR1 ENHRY and CDR2 SYGVKD. V lost 0 bases to trimming and J lost 2 bases, with 16 bases between them. The CDR3 contains 17 residues. CDR3 nucleotides: TGTGCCATCAGTGAGTCGAGGGCAGTGGACGTCAACTATGGCTACACCTTC. Residues: CAISESRAVDVNYGYTF.